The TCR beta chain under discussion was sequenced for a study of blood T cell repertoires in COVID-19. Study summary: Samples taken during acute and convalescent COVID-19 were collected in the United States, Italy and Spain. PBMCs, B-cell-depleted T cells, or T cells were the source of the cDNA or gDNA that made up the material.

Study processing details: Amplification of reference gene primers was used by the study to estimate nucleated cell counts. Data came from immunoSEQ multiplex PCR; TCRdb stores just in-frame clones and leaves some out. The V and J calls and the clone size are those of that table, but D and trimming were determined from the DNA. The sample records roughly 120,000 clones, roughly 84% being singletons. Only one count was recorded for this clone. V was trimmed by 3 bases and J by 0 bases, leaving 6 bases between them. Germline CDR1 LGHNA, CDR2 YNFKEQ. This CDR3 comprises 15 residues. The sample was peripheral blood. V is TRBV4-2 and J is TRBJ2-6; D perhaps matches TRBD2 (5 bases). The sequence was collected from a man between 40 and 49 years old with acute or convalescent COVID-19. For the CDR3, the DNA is TGTGCCAGCAGCCAGGGAGCCTCTGGGGCCAACGTCCTGACTTTC. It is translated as CASSQGASGANVLTF.